The 32 T cell receptor beta chains in this list originate from one sample, sequenced in a study of blood T cell repertoires in COVID-19 (TCRdb year 2020). The library relied on the immunoSEQ multiplex PCR assay. In its TCRdb copy, this immuneACCESS table keeps in-frame sequences only and misses some clones. Where compared with another copy, unresolved V genes explain less than half of these, and the others have no known cause. For this sample the table gives about 220,000 clones, of which approximately 85% were detected only once. The ten largest clones represent about 5% of the sample. The sample comprised peripheral blood. These receptors all stem from a woman aged 70-85 years with COVID-19, enrolled during active disease.

CDR3 nucleotides: TGTGCCACCAGTGATTTGATGAAAGCGGGCAGTAACAATGAGCAGTTCTTC. Its translation: CATSDLMKAGSNNEQFF. V and J are TRBV24-1 and TRBJ2-1, with a possible D match to TRBD2 (6 bases). Germline loops: CDR1 KGHDR, CDR2 SFDVKD. The CDR3 sequence is 17 residues long. Trimming left V 0 bases short and J 5 bases short, with 16 bases between.

For this clone: The same CDR3 also results from other DNA sequences found in this sample. The chain has TRBV4-3 and TRBJ2-1; no reliable D call. V lost 1 base and J 0 bases, leaving 7 bases between the germline ends. Germline V gives CDR1 LGHNA, CDR2 YSLEER. The CDR3 totals 15 residues. The CDR3 protein is CASSQGGSSYNEQFF. The CDR3 DNA is TGCGCCAGCAGCCAAGGCGGCAGCTCCTACAATGAGCAGTTCTTC.

The V call is TRBV27, the J call TRBJ1-1; 8 bases agree with TRBD1. Losses at the gene ends were 5 bases for V and 6 bases for J; bases not matched to a gene: 5. Germline CDR1 reads MNHEY; CDR2 reads SMNVEV (reference sequence). This CDR3 has 13 residues. Here the CDR3 reads CASSTDRDSEAFF. Written as DNA, the CDR3 is TGTGCCAGCAGTACGGACAGGGATTCTGAAGCTTTCTTT.

This clone was seen more than once but under ten times. The chain joins TRBV27 to TRBJ1-1, with D perhaps TRBD1 (6 bases). Trimming took off 5 bases at V and 8 bases at J, with 15 bases between the two ends. Germline V gives CDR1 MNHEY, CDR2 SMNVEV (reference sequence). CDR3 length: 13 residues. CDR3 sequence (DNA): TGTGCCAGCAGTCTCCGAACAGGGAAGGAAGCTTTCTTT. Translating gives CASSLRTGKEAFF.

The genes are TRBV14 and TRBJ1-5; D is ambiguous. This CDR3 spans 16 amino acids. The germline CDR1 and CDR2 sequences are SGHDN and FVKESK. The ends were cut back, 4 bases at V and 4 bases at J, with 17 bases in the middle. This CDR3 reads CASSLLGAQVNQPQHF. The DNA for the CDR3 is TGTGCCAGCAGCCTTCTCGGCGCTCAGGTTAATCAGCCCCAGCATTTT.

The CDR3 DNA reads as TGTGCCAGCAGTTTCGCTAGTCCCTACGAGCAGTACTTC. It is translated as CASSFASPYEQYF. The genes are TRBV27 and TRBJ2-7; D is unclear. CDR1 MNHEY and CDR2 SMNVEV come from the germline V gene (reference sequence). Trimming shortened V by 3 bases and J by 2 bases, and 8 bases separated the two germline ends. The length of the CDR3 is 13 residues.

This clone was found a few times. The chain links TRBV28 to TRBJ1-1, with TRBD1 matching over 8 bases. The CDR3 spans 14 residues. V gave up 5 bases and J gave up 5 bases; unmatched junction bases: 7. Germline-derived CDR1 and CDR2 are MDHEN and SYDVKM. The DNA for the CDR3 is TGTGCCAGCAGTCAGCGCAGGGGGCGGACTGAAGCTTTCTTT. It encodes CASSQRRGRTEAFF. Full variable domain (rest looked up from reference TRBV28 and TRBJ1-1): DVKVTQSSRYLVKRTGEKVFLECVQDMDHENMFWYRQDPGLGLRLIYFSYDVKMKEKGDIPEGYSVSREKKERFSLILESASTNQTSMYLCASSQRRGRTEAFFGQGTRLTVV.

This rearrangement joins TRBV19 to TRBJ1-1, with 9 positions matching TRBD1. The CDR3 is 16 amino acids. Trimming took 3 bases from V and 4 from J; bases not matched to a gene: 9. CDR1 and CDR2 from the germline V gene are LNHDA and SQIVND (reference sequence). The CDR3 DNA sequence: TGTGCCAGTAGTATCCCCCCAGGACAGGGGCTCACTGAAGCTTTCTTT. Encoded protein: CASSIPPGQGLTEAFF. Looking up the rest from reference TRBV19 and TRBJ1-1 gives the full variable domain: DGGITQSPKYLFRKEGQNVTLSCEQNLNHDAMYWYRQDPGQGLRLIYYSQIVNDFQKGDIAEGYSVSREKKESFPLTVTSAQKNPTAFYLCASSIPPGQGLTEAFFGQGTRLTVV.

The genes are TRBV11-2 and TRBJ2-7, with 8 positions matching TRBD2. Germline loops: CDR1 SGHAT, CDR2 FQNNGV. The CDR3 is made up of 15 amino acids. Losses at the gene ends were 2 bases for V and 2 bases for J; bases not matched to a gene: 5. CDR3 amino acids: CASSLIGLATYEQYF. The CDR3 DNA sequence: TGTGCCAGCAGCTTAATAGGACTAGCTACCTACGAGCAGTACTTC. Filled out from reference TRBV11-2 and TRBJ2-7, the complete variable domain reads EAGVAQSPRYKIIEKRQSVAFWCNPISGHATLYWYQQILGQGPKLLIQFQNNGVVDDSQLPKDRFSAERLKGVDSTLKIQPAKLEDSAVYLCASSLIGLATYEQYFGPGTRLTVT.

The J gene is TRBJ2-7, the V gene TRBV7-3; 11 bases fit TRBD2. The junction had 4 bases not matched to a gene; V was cut back by 0 bases and J by 3 bases. The germline V gene encodes CDR1 SGHTA and CDR2 FQGTGA. The CDR3 has 16 amino acids. The CDR3: CASSLTASGRFYEQYF. The CDR3 DNA reads TGTGCCAGCAGCTTAACGGCTAGCGGGAGGTTCTACGAGCAGTACTTC.

The V gene is TRBV7-9, the J gene TRBJ1-3, with 7 bases identical to TRBD1. Germline CDR1 reads SEHNR; CDR2 reads FQNEAQ (reference sequence). Germline trimming cut 2 bases from V and 3 bases from J; bases unmatched to any gene: 4. The CDR3 is 15 residues long. Here the CDR3 reads CASSLRGQNGNTIYF. The CDR3 DNA sequence: TGTGCCAGCAGCTTAAGGGGGCAGAATGGAAACACCATATATTTT.

V and J are TRBV2 and TRBJ2-5; 7 bases are shared with TRBD1. Germline V gene data show CDR1 as SNHLY and CDR2 as FYNNEI. Trimming removed 6 bases from V and 2 bases from J; junction bases left unmatched: 9. The CDR3 sequence is 15 residues long. CDR3 DNA sequence: TGTGCCAGCAGGCACCGGGACAGCCGTCAAGAGACCCAGTACTTC. Translation gives CASRHRDSRQETQYF.

The gene calls are TRBV7-3 and TRBJ2-3; 8 bases map to TRBD1. The CDR3 extends over 16 amino acids. Germline CDR1 and CDR2: SGHTA and FQGTGA. V lost 2 bases and J lost 3; bases outside the gene matches: 7. CDR3 sequence: CASSLLGRGQTDTQYF. The CDR3 coding sequence is TGTGCCAGCAGCTTACTCGGCAGGGGGCAAACAGATACGCAGTATTTT.

The chain is built from TRBV3-1 (or the pseudogene TRBV3-2) and TRBJ1-5, with a weak D call TRBD1 (6 bases). V lost 2 bases to trimming and J lost 4 bases, with 15 bases between them. CDR3 length: 16 amino acids. CDR1 and CDR2 (germline): LGHDT, YNNKEL (reference sequence). The CDR3 region is CASSQSTGLKNQPQHF. For the CDR3, the DNA is TGTGCCAGCAGCCAAAGCACAGGGTTAAAAAATCAGCCCCAGCATTTT.

The chain carries TRBV11-2 and TRBJ1-1; no reliable D call. V dropped 2 bases and J dropped 5 bases, with 12 bases sitting between them. Germline-derived CDR1 and CDR2 are SGHAT and FQNNGV. The CDR3 totals 14 residues. The CDR3 DNA is TGTGCCAGCAGCTTAAATTCTCCGGGGACTGAAGCTTTCTTT. The encoded protein is CASSLNSPGTEAFF. Full variable domain (remainder filled in from reference TRBV11-2 and TRBJ1-1): EAGVAQSPRYKIIEKRQSVAFWCNPISGHATLYWYQQILGQGPKLLIQFQNNGVVDDSQLPKDRFSAERLKGVDSTLKIQPAKLEDSAVYLCASSLNSPGTEAFFGQGTRLTVV.

This chain uses TRBV27 with TRBJ1-5; 8 bases are shared with TRBD1. V trimming: 5 bases; J trimming: 3 bases; junction bases outside the gene matches: 6. The germline V gene encodes CDR1 MNHEY and CDR2 SMNVEV (reference sequence). The CDR3 totals 15 residues. The CDR3 nucleotides read TGTGCCAGCAGTAGGACAGGGTTTAACAATCAGCCCCAGCATTTT. Translated: CASSRTGFNNQPQHF.

V usage is TRBV10-2 and J usage is TRBJ2-2; D might be TRBD2 (6 bases). The length of the CDR3 is 14 residues. Trimming pared 10 bases from V and 1 base from J, leaving 13 bases between. Germline lookup yields CDR1 WSHSY and CDR2 SAAADI. The DNA of the CDR3 is TGCGCCACCCGACGAGCGGGGAACACCGGGGAGCTGTTTTTT. This gives the protein CATRRAGNTGELFF.

The chain joins TRBV28 to TRBJ1-4, with 7 bases aligning to TRBD1. Germline CDR1 is MDHEN and CDR2 is SYDVKM. Losses at the gene ends were 6 bases for V and 4 bases for J; bases not matched to a gene: 5. The CDR3 runs to 14 residues. In DNA form, the CDR3 reads TGTGCCAGCAGACTGGACAGGCTTAATGAAAAACTGTTTTTT. Protein sequence: CASRLDRLNEKLFF.

The chain is built from TRBV15 and TRBJ1-3, with D hard to call. CDR1 is LNHNV and CDR2 is YYDKDF in the germline V gene (reference sequence). The CDR3 spans 14 residues. Trimming cost V 0 bases and J 4 bases, with 7 bases left between them. As DNA, the CDR3 is TGTGCCACCAGCAGAGATATACAAGGAAACACCATATATTTT. This encodes CATSRDIQGNTIYF. Drawing the rest from reference TRBV15 and TRBJ1-3, the complete variable domain is DAMVIQNPRYQVTQFGKPVTLSCSQTLNHNVMYWYQQKSSQAPKLLFHYYDKDFNNEADTPDNFQSRRPNTSFCFLDIRSPGLGDTAMYLCATSRDIQGNTIYFGEGSWLTVV.

The chain combines TRBV28 with TRBJ2-7; a possible D gene is TRBD1 (5 bases). The length of the CDR3 is 15 residues. The germline gives CDR1 MDHEN, CDR2 SYDVKM. V was trimmed by 5 bases and J by 4 bases, leaving 18 bases between them. The CDR3 DNA reads as TGTGCCAGCAGTGCGCCGGGTCGCCAGGGATACGAGCAGTACTTC. Protein sequence: CASSAPGRQGYEQYF.

This chain links TRBV5-1 with TRBJ2-7, with 7 bases fitting TRBD2. Germline-derived CDR1 and CDR2 are SGHRS and YFSETQ. This CDR3 contains 13 residues. Germline trimming cut 4 bases from V and 0 bases from J; bases unmatched to any gene: 1. The CDR3 is CASSTGGSYEQYF. CDR3 nucleotide sequence: TGCGCCAGCAGCACGGGGGGCTCCTACGAGCAGTACTTC.

This clone turned up a few times. The chain combines TRBV7-9 with TRBJ2-7; a possible D gene is TRBD2 (7 bases). The V and J ends lost 5 bases and 7 bases respectively, with 21 bases between them. The CDR3 has 15 amino acids. Germline V CDR1 and CDR2: SEHNR, FQNEAQ (reference sequence). The CDR3 sequence is CASSPRGGAPYEQYF. The CDR3 nucleotides read TGTGCCAGCAGCCCTAGGGGGGGGGCCCCTTATGAGCAGTACTTC.

This clone was observed a handful of times. This chain links TRBV4-2 with TRBJ1-1, with D possibly matching TRBD1 (5 bases). The V end was cut by 9 bases, the J end by 3 bases, with 14 bases between. This CDR3 spans 13 amino acids. Germline V CDR1 and CDR2: LGHNA, YNFKEQ. CDR3 amino acids: CASRIGEDTEAFF. CDR3 bases: TGTGCCAGTCGTATAGGGGAGGACACTGAAGCTTTCTTT.

This sequence joins TRBV27 and TRBJ2-1, with D possibly matching TRBD2 (6 bases). CDR1 is MNHEY and CDR2 is SMNVEV in the germline V gene (reference sequence). The CDR3 covers 13 residues. V dropped 4 bases and J dropped 11 bases, with 15 bases sitting between them. The CDR3 DNA follows: TGTGCCAGCAGTTGGGCTAGCGCCCCTAAGCAGTTCTTC. Protein sequence: CASSWASAPKQFF.

The J gene is TRBJ1-2, the V gene TRBV10-3; D gene ambiguous. The V end lost 5 bases, the J end lost 4 bases, and 11 bases lay between the germline ends. Germline CDR1 ENHRY, CDR2 SYGVKD. CDR3 length: 13 amino acids. Here the CDR3 DNA reads TGTGCCATCAGTCAGGACGGGATCTATGGCTACACCTTC. The encoded protein is CAISQDGIYGYTF.

V gene TRBV28 combines with J gene TRBJ2-5; D might be TRBD2 (7 bases). V lost 6 bases and J lost 4, with 18 bases in between. CDR1 is MDHEN, CDR2 SYDVKM, per germline. The CDR3 length is 15 residues. CDR3 sequence (DNA): TGTGCCAGCAGCCGCCGGGGGGCGCTAGGAGAGACCCAGTACTTC. Its protein product is CASSRRGALGETQYF.

This clone was found a few times. In DNA form, the CDR3 reads TGTGCCAGCAGTCGAGGGACTAGCGGGAGCGGCGAGACCCAGTACTTC. Protein: CASSRGTSGSGETQYF. The chain carries TRBV6-2 or TRBV6-3 and TRBJ2-5, with 14 bases lining up with TRBD2. The length of the CDR3 is 16 residues. The V and J ends lost 5 bases and 5 bases, in that order; junction bases with no gene match: 7. Per germline, CDR1 MNHEY and CDR2 SVGEGT.

This clone has a handful of counts. V and J are TRBV4-3 and TRBJ1-4; weak D call: TRBD1 (5 bases). The CDR3 covers 13 residues. Trimming took off 0 bases at V and 14 bases at J, with 13 bases between the two ends. Germline CDR1 LGHNA, CDR2 YSLEER. The CDR3 coding sequence is TGCGCCAGCAGCCAAGAAGGGTGGGGCAGGCTGTTTTTT. Its protein is CASSQEGWGRLFF.

V and J are TRBV28 and TRBJ2-1; D may be TRBD1 (5 bases). Germline V CDR1 and CDR2: MDHEN, SYDVKM. The CDR3 is 14 amino acids. Trimming removed 6 bases from V and 2 bases from J, with 11 bases in between. CDR3 DNA sequence: TGTGCCAGCAGAAGATCAGGGACCTACAATGAGCAGTTCTTC. As protein: CASRRSGTYNEQFF.

The chain joins TRBV3-1 (or the pseudogene TRBV3-2) to TRBJ2-1; no definite D call. V was shortened by 2 bases and J by 0 bases, with 5 bases between the two germline ends. Germline lookup yields CDR1 LGHDT and CDR2 YNNKEL (reference sequence). CDR3 length: 14 amino acids. CDR3 protein: CASSQTTSYNEQFF. Here the CDR3 DNA reads TGTGCCAGCAGCCAAACTACCTCCTACAATGAGCAGTTCTTC.

This clone showed up many times. This sequence joins TRBV27 and TRBJ1-1; D possibly corresponds to TRBD1 (6 bases). V dropped 5 bases and J dropped 4 bases, with 11 bases sitting between them. The germline V gene has CDR1 MNHEY and CDR2 SMNVEV (reference sequence). This CDR3 is 13 amino acids long. CDR3 nucleotides: TGTGCCAGCAGTCTGCGGGGGGCCACTGAAGCTTTCTTT. Its protein is CASSLRGATEAFF.

This clone has just a few counts. V and J are TRBV5-1 and TRBJ2-1; D is unresolved. This CDR3 contains 15 residues. Trimming left V 0 bases short and J 4 bases short, with 11 bases between. From germline, CDR1 is SGHRS and CDR2 YFSETQ. The DNA for the CDR3 is TGCGCCAGCAGCTTGGTTTCAGAGACATACAATGAGCAGTTCTTC. This codes for CASSLVSETYNEQFF.